Presented here are 3 T cell receptor beta chains from one specimen sequenced in a study of blood T cells in healthy people across ages. A J-beta primer mix and a sample-barcoded 5' primer were used in a second PCR of about 7 to 12 cycles. TCRdb re-called the 5' RACE reads with MiXCR, one entry per CDR3 protein. The table records roughly 700,000 distinct CDR3 sequences, roughly 50% of them present only once. Sequencing was done on a sample of blood. These receptors originate from a woman aged 60-70 years in good health.

This clonotype came up a few times. The chain links TRBV7-2 to TRBJ2-3; D is possibly TRBD2 (6 bases). The length of the CDR3 is 15 residues. From germline, CDR1 is SGHTA and CDR2 FQGNSA. Trimming took 5 bases from V and 2 from J, leaving 14 bases between them. The CDR3 here is CASSPLSGYTDTQYF. CDR3 coding DNA: TGTGCCAGCAGCCCTCTTAGCGGCTACACAGATACGCAGTATTTT.

V and J are TRBV28 and TRBJ1-2, with D possibly being TRBD1 (6 bases). Trimming left V 6 bases short and J 6 bases short, with 14 bases between. Germline values: CDR1 MDHEN, CDR2 SYDVKM. This CDR3 region has 13 residues. The CDR3 protein is CASRYGQTNGYTF. The CDR3 region has the DNA TGTGCCAGCAGATATGGACAGACTAATGGCTACACCTTC.

The chain is built from TRBV7-6 and TRBJ2-5; D may be TRBD2 (5 bases). Germline CDR1 SGHVS, CDR2 FNYEAQ. V gave up 5 bases and J gave up 4 bases, with 20 bases separating them. CDR3 length: 16 residues. Written as DNA, the CDR3 is TGTGCCAGCAGCGTATCGGGAAGAAGAGGGCGAGAGACCCAGTACTTC. Protein product: CASSVSGRRGRETQYF.